Listed below are T cell receptor beta chains from one sample, sequenced in a study of shared clonotypes between healthy human individuals. TCRdb's table, derived via immunoSEQ multiplex PCR, lists solely in-frame clones and lacks some. The sample consists of millions of clones, approximately 95% of them appearing once. Sequenced material: naive CD4+ T cells from PBMCs. The receptors were gathered from a man aged 18 to 30 in good health. Some clones in this sample may be carry-over from other donors' samples. Both conserved end residues are part of each CDR3. A D gene is named only where the DNA matches it firmly. Size is omitted from some rows. Given values are once, few, many or a class for expanded clones.

abundance: once
v_gene: TRBV5-1
j_gene: TRBJ1-2
d_gene: TRBD1
CDR3aa: CASSRDTDRGDYTF
CDR3nt: TGCGCCAGCAGCCGCGATACAGACAGGGGCGACTACACCTTC

abundance: once
v_gene: TRBV5-4
j_gene: TRBJ2-7
d_gene: NA
CDR3aa: CASSFDLIRPEQYF
CDR3nt: TGTGCCAGCAGCTTTGACCTGATCAGGCCCGAGCAGTACTTC

abundance: NA
v_gene: TRBV7-6
j_gene: TRBJ1-1
d_gene: TRBD1
CDR3aa: CASSLGQGPNTEAFF
CDR3nt: TGTGCCAGCAGCTTGGGACAGGGGCCGAACACTGAAGCTTTCTTT

abundance: NA
v_gene: TRBV4-3
j_gene: TRBJ1-4
d_gene: NA
CDR3aa: CASSQTRGGREEKLFF
CDR3nt: TGCGCCAGCAGCCAAACTCGCGGGGGGCGAGAGGAAAAACTGTTTTTT

abundance: NA
v_gene: TRBV29-1
j_gene: TRBJ2-5
d_gene: NA
CDR3aa: CSVYSGQETQYF
CDR3nt: TGCAGCGTGTATAGCGGCCAAGAGACCCAGTACTTC

abundance: NA
v_gene: TRBV5-1
j_gene: TRBJ2-2
d_gene: NA
CDR3aa: CASSLGLSRGTGELFF
CDR3nt: TGCGCCAGCAGCTTGGGACTATCACGGGGCACCGGGGAGCTGTTTTTT

abundance: NA
v_gene: TRBV29-1
j_gene: TRBJ2-7
d_gene: NA
CDR3aa: CSVGNRLNAYEQYF
CDR3nt: TGCAGCGTTGGAAACAGGTTGAACGCCTACGAGCAGTACTTC

abundance: NA
v_gene: TRBV7-2
j_gene: TRBJ1-1
d_gene: TRBD1
CDR3aa: CASSLRQGGGTEAFF
CDR3nt: TGTGCCAGCAGCTTAAGACAGGGTGGAGGCACTGAAGCTTTCTTT

abundance: NA
v_gene: TRBV5-1
j_gene: TRBJ1-1
d_gene: NA
CDR3aa: CASSFRGENTEAFF
CDR3nt: TGCGCCAGCAGCTTCCGGGGGGAGAACACTGAAGCTTTCTTT

abundance: NA
v_gene: TRBV30
j_gene: TRBJ1-5
d_gene: NA
CDR3aa: CAWSVRLNQPQHF
CDR3nt: TGTGCCTGGAGTGTACGCCTTAATCAGCCCCAGCATTTT

abundance: NA
v_gene: TRBV11-2
j_gene: TRBJ1-3
d_gene: TRBD1
CDR3aa: CASRRQGVTNTIYF
CDR3nt: TGTGCCAGCAGGCGACAGGGGGTCACGAACACCATATATTTT